A single T cell receptor (beta chain) is shown here with its context. What it binds is not known. These data come from a study of shared clonotypes between healthy human individuals. Background on the study: Each donor had three CD4 naive, three CD4 memory, two CD8 naive and one CD8 memory plate. General study results and limits: It was observed that roughly 5.1% of naive CD4 clonotypes were shared across several donors.

The CDR3 extends over 15 amino acids. A roughly 200 ng quantity of DNA, some 30,000 T cell genomes, went into the sorted-subset replicate PCRs. Profiled with immunoSEQ multiplex PCR; TCRdb holds only in-frame clones, not every one. This sample has roughly 2 million clones, with roughly 95% found just once. Researchers partitioned CD4+ cells into CD45RA+ naive and CD45RA-negative memory subsets. Sequencing was carried out using naive CD4+ T cells sorted from blood. Stated subset: CD45RA+ positively selected. The chain employs TRBV1 and TRBJ2-7; the table calls TRBD1, which could not be checked here. TRBV1 is termed a pseudogene. The sequence was collected from a man between 18 and 29 years old in good health. CDR3 residues: CTSSQDRDRTYEQYF. The CDR3 DNA reads as TGCACCAGCAGCCAGGACCGGGACAGGACCTACGAGCAGTACTTC.